These 32 T cell receptor beta chains were all obtained from the same sample, sequenced in a study of blood T cell repertoires in COVID-19. The assay was immunoSEQ multiplex PCR, and TCRdb's table has in-frame clones only and misses some. The repertoire includes around 260,000 clones, 70% to 90% of them detected once, and roughly 4% sits in the top ten. Sequencing was done on a sample of PBMCs or T cells enriched from blood (not recorded which). These receptors were taken from a woman in her thirties who had recovered from COVID-19.

The chain recombines TRBV10-3 with TRBJ2-1; TRBD2 matches at 10 bases. The CDR3 has 16 amino acids. The V and J ends lost 0 bases and 9 bases, in that order; junction bases with no gene match: 8. The V gene's germline CDR1 is ENHRY and CDR2 SYGVKD. CDR3 loop: CAISESTSGRGGEQFF. CDR3 DNA: TGTGCCATCAGTGAGTCGACCAGCGGGAGGGGTGGTGAGCAGTTCTTC.

The chain combines TRBV7-2 with TRBJ1-1, with D possibly being TRBD1 (5 bases). This CDR3 has 14 residues. V lost 1 base and J lost 1, with 7 bases in between. Germline V CDR1 and CDR2: SGHTA, FQGNSA. The DNA for the CDR3 is TGTGCCAGCAGCTTAGTACAGGCGAACACTGAAGCTTTCTTT. Encoded protein: CASSLVQANTEAFF.

The chain employs TRBV20-1 and TRBJ1-1, with 7 bases that match TRBD1. With V trimmed by 3 bases and J by 1 base, 11 bases remained unmatched. The CDR3 spans 16 residues. Germline-derived CDR1 and CDR2 are DFQATT and SNEGSKA (reference sequence). DNA of the CDR3: TGCAGTGCTAGTGGCGGGAAGGGGGCCTCGAACACTGAAGCTTTCTTT. This translates into CSASGGKGASNTEAFF.

The chain uses TRBV12-3 or TRBV12-4 and TRBJ1-2; D unresolved. The CDR3 is 13 residues long. The germline V and J ends were trimmed by 4 bases and 5 bases, with 11 bases remaining between them. CDR3 nucleotide sequence: TGTGCCAGCAGTTCGGAGGTGGGGTATGGCTACACCTTC. It encodes CASSSEVGYGYTF.

The table lists this clone with a count of one. This same CDR3 is encoded by further DNA sequences in the sample. The rearrangement links TRBV5-1 to TRBJ1-2; 10 bases are shared with TRBD1. The germline CDR1 and CDR2 sequences are SGHRS and YFSETQ. This CDR3 is 15 amino acids long. The V and J ends lost 0 bases and 5 bases, in that order; junction bases with no gene match: 4. The CDR3 DNA sequence: TGCGCCAGCAGCTTGGAAGGACAGGGGGTATATGGCTACACCTTC. This codes for CASSLEGQGVYGYTF. The whole variable domain, remainder taken from reference TRBV5-1 and TRBJ1-2, is KAGVTQTPRYLIKTRGQQVTLSCSPISGHRSVSWYQQTPGQGLQFLFEYFSETQRNKGNFPGRFSGRQFSNSRSEMNVSTLELGDSALYLCASSLEGQGVYGYTFGSGTRLTVV.

The chain joins TRBV14 to TRBJ2-7; weak D call: TRBD1 (5 bases). CDR3 length: 15 amino acids. Trimming shortened V by 1 base and J by 0 bases, and 10 bases separated the two germline ends. CDR1 and CDR2 (germline): SGHDN, FVKESK. CDR3 region: CASSQVRGLSYEQYF. The CDR3 region has the DNA TGTGCCAGCAGCCAAGTTAGGGGCCTCTCCTACGAGCAGTACTTC.

The chain couples TRBV9 to TRBJ2-1, with 9 nucleotides matching TRBD1. The CDR3 consists of 14 residues. The V gene's germline CDR1 is SGDLS and CDR2 YYNGEE. V shed 0 bases, J shed 8 bases, and the junction held 3 bases outside the gene matches. CDR3 sequence: CASSVGDRVDEQFF. The CDR3 DNA reads as TGTGCCAGCAGCGTAGGGGACAGGGTCGATGAGCAGTTCTTC.

This clone was seen just once. V is TRBV27 and J is TRBJ2-3; TRBD2 might be the D (5 bases). In germline, CDR1 is MNHEY, CDR2 SMNVEV (reference sequence). This CDR3 spans 11 amino acids. V lost 9 bases and J lost 8, with 12 bases in between. CDR3 loop: CARRREGTQYF. In DNA, the CDR3 is TGTGCCAGACGACGCGAGGGTACGCAGTATTTT.

The CDR3 DNA reads TGTGCCAGCAGTGACACCCGACAGGGGGCGCAAAGAGGCTACACCTTC. Its protein is CASSDTRQGAQRGYTF. The chain is built from TRBV2 and TRBJ1-2; TRBD1 aligns across 10 bases. Per the germline V gene, CDR1 is SNHLY and CDR2 is FYNNEI. The CDR3 length is 16 residues. After removal of 3 bases from V and 8 bases from J, the junction contained 12 bases not matched to a gene.

This chain joins TRBV4-1 and TRBJ2-1, with D possibly being TRBD2 (5 bases). V was shortened by 5 bases and J by 9 bases, with 11 bases between the two germline ends. The CDR3 loop spans 12 amino acids. Looked up from germline, CDR1 is MGHRA and CDR2 is YSYEKL. The CDR3 spells CASSALAAEQFF. The CDR3 region has the DNA TGCGCCAGCAGCGCCCTAGCTGCTGAGCAGTTCTTC.

The chain is built from TRBV4-1 and TRBJ1-5, with D possibly TRBD1 on 6 matching bases. The V and J ends lost 1 base and 7 bases respectively, with 14 bases between them. Germline CDR1 reads MGHRA; CDR2 reads YSYEKL. The CDR3 covers 15 residues. CDR3 sequence (DNA): TGCGCCAGCAGCCAAGTGGGGGGGCTTAAGCAGCCCCAGCATTTT. Protein: CASSQVGGLKQPQHF.

The V and J genes are TRBV2 and TRBJ1-2; a possible D gene is TRBD1 (6 bases). This CDR3 has 14 residues. Germline V CDR1 and CDR2: SNHLY, FYNNEI. V lost 5 bases and J 2 bases, leaving 12 bases between the germline ends. The CDR3 region is CASSIVQGNYGYTF. The CDR3 nucleotides read TGTGCCAGCAGTATTGTACAGGGAAACTATGGCTACACCTTC.

The rearrangement uses TRBV5-1 and TRBJ1-6; 8 positions agree with TRBD1. V trimming: 0 bases; J trimming: 7 bases; junction bases outside the gene matches: 3. This CDR3 has 15 amino acids. Per the germline V gene, CDR1 is SGHRS and CDR2 is YFSETQ. CDR3 protein: CASSLGDRSNSPLHF. The CDR3, as DNA: TGCGCCAGCAGCTTGGGGGACAGGTCCAATTCACCCCTCCACTTT.

The chain has TRBV12-3 or TRBV12-4 and TRBJ1-2; D gene uncertain. The CDR3 covers 13 residues. V gave up 1 base and J gave up 2 bases, with 5 bases separating them. This CDR3 is CASSLGLNYGYTF. In DNA, the CDR3 is TGTGCCAGCAGTTTAGGGCTGAACTATGGCTACACCTTC.

The gene calls are TRBV7-8 and TRBJ1-1; TRBD1 agrees at 11 bases. With 5 bases clipped from V and 4 bases from J, the junction kept 3 bases outside the gene matches. Germline V lookup: CDR1 SGHVS, CDR2 FQNEAQ. The CDR3 extends over 14 amino acids. CDR3 sequence: CASSIGTGGTEAFF. DNA for the CDR3: TGTGCCAGCAGCATTGGGACAGGGGGCACTGAAGCTTTCTTT.

The chain couples TRBV2 to TRBJ2-1; 8 bases map to TRBD1. V was clipped by 8 bases and J by 2 bases; unmatched bases: 2. This CDR3 comprises 13 residues. Germline V gene lookup returns CDR1 SNHLY and CDR2 FYNNEI. The DNA for the CDR3 is TGTGCCAGCCGGGACAGGCCCTACAATGAGCAGTTCTTC. Residues: CASRDRPYNEQFF. The full variable domain, rest sourced from reference TRBV2 and TRBJ2-1, is EPEVTQTPSHQVTQMGQEVILRCVPISNHLYFYWYRQILGQKVEFLVSFYNNEISEKSEIFDDQFSVERPDGSNFTLKIRSTKLEDSAMYFCASRDRPYNEQFFGPGTRLTVL.

The chain has TRBV6-2 or TRBV6-3 and TRBJ2-3; D is perhaps TRBD2 (6 bases). Trimming stripped 1 base from V and 2 bases from J, with 16 bases between. Germline V gene lookup returns CDR1 MNHEY and CDR2 SVGEGT. CDR3 length: 17 amino acids. The CDR3 DNA reads TGTGCCAGCAGTTACTTGTACGGGCGGGGAGACACAGATACGCAGTATTTT. It is translated as CASSYLYGRGDTDTQYF.

The V call is TRBV11-3, the J call TRBJ2-1; perhaps TRBD1 as D (5 bases). With 1 base removed from V and 3 bases from J, the gap between germline ends came to 13 bases. From germline, CDR1 is SGHNT and CDR2 YENEEA. The CDR3 runs 16 residues. This CDR3 is CASSLAGQSVYNEQFF. The CDR3 DNA sequence: TGTGCCAGCAGCTTAGCCGGACAATCTGTCTACAATGAGCAGTTCTTC.

V and J are TRBV28 and TRBJ2-3; D call uncertain. In germline, CDR1 is MDHEN, CDR2 SYDVKM. Trimming took 3 bases from V and 5 from J, leaving 9 bases between them. The CDR3 covers 13 residues. CDR3 protein: CASSFISGDTQYF. The CDR3 region has the DNA TGTGCCAGCAGTTTTATATCGGGAGATACGCAGTATTTT.

This rearrangement joins TRBV9 to TRBJ1-3; the D is unclear. Germline V gives CDR1 SGDLS, CDR2 YYNGEE. This CDR3 is 17 amino acids long. V lost 0 bases to trimming and J lost 0 bases, with 13 bases between them. The CDR3 protein is CASSVAWSANSGNTIYF. CDR3 nucleotides: TGTGCCAGCAGCGTAGCTTGGAGCGCAAACTCTGGAAACACCATATATTTT.

The CDR3 loop reads CASSDVAGTGGNEQYF. Written as DNA, the CDR3 is TGTGCCAGCAGTGACGTAGCCGGGACAGGGGGGAACGAGCAGTACTTC. The chain uses TRBV6-1 and TRBJ2-7; 11 bases fit TRBD1. CDR3 size: 16 residues. V shed 3 bases, J shed 5 bases, and the junction held 9 bases outside the gene matches. The germline V gene encodes CDR1 MNHNS and CDR2 SASEGT.

The chain carries TRBV18 and TRBJ1-2, with TRBD1 as a possible D gene (5 bases). V lost 3 bases and J lost 5, with 19 bases in between. The CDR3 length is 16 residues. Germline V lookup: CDR1 KGHSH, CDR2 LQKENI. The CDR3 nucleotides read TGTGCCAGCTCACCCTTCGAGGACCCGGGGGATTATGGCTACACCTTC. It is translated as CASSPFEDPGDYGYTF. Full variable domain (outside the CDR3, taken from reference TRBV18 and TRBJ1-2): NAGVMQNPRHLVRRRGQEARLRCSPMKGHSHVYWYRQLPEEGLKFMVYLQKENIIDESGMPKERFSAEFPKEGPSILRIQQVVRGDSAAYFCASSPFEDPGDYGYTFGSGTRLTVV.

The chain has TRBV6-2 or TRBV6-3 and TRBJ2-7, with TRBD2 identical over 8 bases. The CDR3 consists of 15 residues. V lost 4 bases to trimming and J lost 7 bases; unmatched junction nucleotides: 12. CDR1 and CDR2 from the germline V gene are MNHEY and SVGEGT. The CDR3 DNA reads TGTGCCAGCAGTTCCCTAGCGGGCCCCTTCGGGGAGCAGTACTTC. It encodes CASSSLAGPFGEQYF.

The chain is built from TRBV7-9 and TRBJ1-5; D gene ambiguous. CDR1 and CDR2 (germline): SEHNR, FQNEAQ (reference sequence). V shed 4 bases and J shed 4 bases, with 11 bases lying between them. This CDR3 is built from 14 residues. The CDR3, as DNA: TGTGCCAGCAGCTGGGAGGGAGGGAATCAGCCCCAGCATTTT. Its translation is CASSWEGGNQPQHF.

DNA for the CDR3: TGTGCCAGTAGGAAACAGGGATCGGCTGGCTACACCTTC. It specifies CASRKQGSAGYTF. V usage is TRBV19 and J usage is TRBJ1-2; maybe TRBD1 (6 bases). Deletions cut 6 bases from V and 7 bases from J, with 15 bases between. This CDR3 has 13 amino acids. CDR1 is LNHDA and CDR2 is SQIVND in the germline V gene (reference sequence).

V and J are TRBV28 and TRBJ2-1, with 8 bases matching TRBD2. The length of the CDR3 is 19 residues. Per germline, CDR1 MDHEN and CDR2 SYDVKM. V shed 3 bases and J 1 base; nucleotides not matched to a gene: 14. CDR3 loop: CASSFPLTSGATSYNEQFF. For the CDR3, the DNA is TGTGCCAGCAGTTTCCCTCTCACTAGCGGAGCGACTTCCTACAATGAGCAGTTCTTC.

J is TRBJ2-1 and V is TRBV28, with TRBD1 identical over 9 bases. The CDR3 runs 16 residues. The V segment lost 5 bases and the J segment 7 bases; nucleotides outside the gene matches: 12. Germline V lookup: CDR1 MDHEN, CDR2 SYDVKM. The CDR3 bases are TGTGCCAGCAGTACCACGTGGGACAGGGTTTGGAATGAGCAGTTCTTC. Translation: CASSTTWDRVWNEQFF. The full variable domain, rest sourced from reference TRBV28 and TRBJ2-1, is DVKVTQSSRYLVKRTGEKVFLECVQDMDHENMFWYRQDPGLGLRLIYFSYDVKMKEKGDIPEGYSVSREKKERFSLILESASTNQTSMYLCASSTTWDRVWNEQFFGPGTRLTVL.

This chain joins TRBV18 and TRBJ1-1, with 8 bases fitting TRBD1. Germline assignment: CDR1 KGHSH and CDR2 LQKENI. This CDR3 is 15 amino acids long. V was pared by 0 bases and J by 5 bases, with 5 bases of the junction left unmatched. CDR3: CASSPPGTGGTEAFF. The CDR3 DNA reads TGTGCCAGCTCACCACCGGGAACAGGGGGGACTGAAGCTTTCTTT.

The V and J genes are TRBV19 and TRBJ1-1; perhaps TRBD1 as D (5 bases). Trimming took 3 bases from V and 5 from J, leaving 7 bases between them. Germline assignment: CDR1 LNHDA and CDR2 SQIVND (reference sequence). This CDR3 spans 12 amino acids. CDR3 sequence (DNA): TGTGCCAGTAGTATGGGGCATACTGAAGCTTTCTTT. This gives the protein CASSMGHTEAFF.

CDR3 protein: CSVGFGGQGNQPQHF. Written as DNA, the CDR3 is TGCAGCGTTGGGTTTGGGGGCCAGGGCAATCAGCCCCAGCATTTT. The J gene is TRBJ1-5, the V gene TRBV29-1; D might be TRBD1 (6 bases). V dropped 4 bases and J dropped 2 bases, with 15 bases sitting between them. The CDR3 sequence is 15 residues long. The V gene's germline CDR1 is SQVTM and CDR2 ANQGSEA.

The gene calls are TRBV6-5 and TRBJ2-7; the D gene is possibly TRBD1 (6 bases). Trimming pared 0 bases from V and 2 bases from J, leaving 8 bases between. CDR3 length: 14 amino acids. Germline-derived CDR1 and CDR2 are MNHEY and SVGAGI. The CDR3 coding sequence is TGTGCCAGCAGTTACTCAGGGGGTCCCTACGAGCAGTACTTC. Translation gives CASSYSGGPYEQYF.

The rearrangement links TRBV6-4 to TRBJ2-1; a weak D match, TRBD1 (7 bases). This CDR3 is 13 amino acids long. The V gene lost 8 bases and the J gene lost 3 bases, with 11 bases spanning the gap. Germline assignment: CDR1 MRHNA and CDR2 SNTAGT. CDR3 DNA: TGTGCCAGCGGGGGGACAGACTACAATGAGCAGTTCTTC. It translates to CASGGTDYNEQFF.